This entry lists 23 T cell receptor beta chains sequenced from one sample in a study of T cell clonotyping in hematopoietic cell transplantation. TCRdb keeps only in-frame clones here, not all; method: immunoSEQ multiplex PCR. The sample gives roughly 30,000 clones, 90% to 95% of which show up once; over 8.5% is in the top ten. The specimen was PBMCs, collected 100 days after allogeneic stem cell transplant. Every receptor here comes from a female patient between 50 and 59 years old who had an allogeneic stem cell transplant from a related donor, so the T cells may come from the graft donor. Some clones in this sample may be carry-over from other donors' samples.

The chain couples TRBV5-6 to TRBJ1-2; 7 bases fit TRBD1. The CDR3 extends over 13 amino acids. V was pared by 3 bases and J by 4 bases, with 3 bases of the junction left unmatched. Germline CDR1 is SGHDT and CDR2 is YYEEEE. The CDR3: CASSSGQLYGYTF. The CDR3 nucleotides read TGTGCCAGCAGCTCGGGACAGCTCTATGGCTACACCTTC.

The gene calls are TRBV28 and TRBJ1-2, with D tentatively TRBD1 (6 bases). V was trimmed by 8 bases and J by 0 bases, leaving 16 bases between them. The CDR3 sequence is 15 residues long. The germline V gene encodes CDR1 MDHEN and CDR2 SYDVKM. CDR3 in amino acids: CASGPSGGPNYGYTF. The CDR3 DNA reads TGTGCCAGCGGACCTTCGGGGGGCCCTAACTATGGCTACACCTTC.

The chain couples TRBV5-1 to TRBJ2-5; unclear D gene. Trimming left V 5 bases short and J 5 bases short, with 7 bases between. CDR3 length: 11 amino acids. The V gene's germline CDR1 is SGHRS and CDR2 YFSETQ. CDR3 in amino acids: CASRSWETQYF. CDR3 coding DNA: TGCGCCAGCAGATCGTGGGAGACCCAGTACTTC.

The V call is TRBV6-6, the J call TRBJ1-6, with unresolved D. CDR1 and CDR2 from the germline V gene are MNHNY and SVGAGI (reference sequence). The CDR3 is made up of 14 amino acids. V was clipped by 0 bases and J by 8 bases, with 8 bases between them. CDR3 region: CASSYSGSDSPLHF. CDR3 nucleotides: TGTGCCAGCAGTTACTCGGGGTCGGATTCACCCCTCCACTTT.

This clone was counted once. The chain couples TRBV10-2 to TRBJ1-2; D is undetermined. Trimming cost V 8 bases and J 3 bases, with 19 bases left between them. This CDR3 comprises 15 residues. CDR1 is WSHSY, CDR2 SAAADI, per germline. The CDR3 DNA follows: TGCGCCAGCCTACCGGCCTCCCGGTCGGACTATGGCTACACCTTC. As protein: CASLPASRSDYGYTF.

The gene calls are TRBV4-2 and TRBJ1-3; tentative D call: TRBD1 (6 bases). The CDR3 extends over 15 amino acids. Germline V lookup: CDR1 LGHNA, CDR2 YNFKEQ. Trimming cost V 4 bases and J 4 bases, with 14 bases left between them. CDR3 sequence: CASSRNRVSGNTIYF. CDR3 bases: TGTGCCAGCAGCCGTAACAGGGTCTCCGGAAACACCATATATTTT.

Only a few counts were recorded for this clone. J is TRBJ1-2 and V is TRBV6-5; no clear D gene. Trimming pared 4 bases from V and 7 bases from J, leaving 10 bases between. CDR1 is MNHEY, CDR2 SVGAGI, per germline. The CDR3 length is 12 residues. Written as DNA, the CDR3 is TGTGCCAGCAGTTTCGGACGGTTTGGCTACACCTTC. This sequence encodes CASSFGRFGYTF.

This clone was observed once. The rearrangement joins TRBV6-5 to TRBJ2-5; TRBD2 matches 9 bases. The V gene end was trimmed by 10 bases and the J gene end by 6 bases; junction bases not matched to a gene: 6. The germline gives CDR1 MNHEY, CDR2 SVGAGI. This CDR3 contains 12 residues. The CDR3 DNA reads TGTGCCACCAGGACTAGCGCCAAGACCCAGTACTTC. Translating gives CATRTSAKTQYF.

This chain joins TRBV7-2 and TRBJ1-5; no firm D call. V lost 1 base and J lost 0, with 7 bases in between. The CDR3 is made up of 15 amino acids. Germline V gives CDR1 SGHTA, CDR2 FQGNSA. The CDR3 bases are TGTGCCAGCAGCTTAGGAGGGCTTAGCAATCAGCCCCAGCATTTT. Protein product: CASSLGGLSNQPQHF. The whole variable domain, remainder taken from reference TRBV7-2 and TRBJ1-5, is GAGVSQSPSNKVTEKGKDVELRCDPISGHTALYWYRQSLGQGLEFLIYFQGNSAPDKSGLPSDRFSAERTGGSVSTLTIQRTQQEDSAVYLCASSLGGLSNQPQHFGDGTRLSIL.

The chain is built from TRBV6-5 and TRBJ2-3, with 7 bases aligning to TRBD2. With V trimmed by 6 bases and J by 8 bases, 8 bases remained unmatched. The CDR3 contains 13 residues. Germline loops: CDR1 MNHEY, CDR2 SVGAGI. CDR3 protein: CASRDTGGGTQYF. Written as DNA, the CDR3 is TGTGCCAGCAGAGACACGGGGGGAGGTACGCAGTATTTT.

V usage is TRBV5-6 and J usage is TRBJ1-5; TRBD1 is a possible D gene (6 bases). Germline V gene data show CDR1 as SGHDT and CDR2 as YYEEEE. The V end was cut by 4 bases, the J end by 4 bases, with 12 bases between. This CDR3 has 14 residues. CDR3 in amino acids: CASSAGRGNQPQHF. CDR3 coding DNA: TGTGCCAGCAGCGCGGGGAGGGGGAATCAGCCCCAGCATTTT.

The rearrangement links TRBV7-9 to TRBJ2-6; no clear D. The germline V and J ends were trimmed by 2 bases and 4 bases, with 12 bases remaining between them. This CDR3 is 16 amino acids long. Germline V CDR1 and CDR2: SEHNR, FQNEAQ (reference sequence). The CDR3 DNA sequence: TGTGCCAGCAGCTTATTAGACGGGTCGGGGGCCAACGTCCTGACTTTC. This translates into CASSLLDGSGANVLTF. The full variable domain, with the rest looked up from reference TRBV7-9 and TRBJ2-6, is DTGVSQNPRHKITKRGQNVTFRCDPISEHNRLYWYRQTLGQGPEFLTYFQNEAQLEKSRLLSDRFSAERPKGSFSTLEIQRTEQGDSAMYLCASSLLDGSGANVLTFGAGSRLTVL.

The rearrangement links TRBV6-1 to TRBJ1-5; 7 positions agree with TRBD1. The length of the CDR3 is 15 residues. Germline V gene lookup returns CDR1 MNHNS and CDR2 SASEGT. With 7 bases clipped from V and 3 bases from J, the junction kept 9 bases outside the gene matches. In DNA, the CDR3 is TGTGCCAGCAAATACAGGGGTATAGACAATCAGCCCCAGCATTTT. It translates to CASKYRGIDNQPQHF.

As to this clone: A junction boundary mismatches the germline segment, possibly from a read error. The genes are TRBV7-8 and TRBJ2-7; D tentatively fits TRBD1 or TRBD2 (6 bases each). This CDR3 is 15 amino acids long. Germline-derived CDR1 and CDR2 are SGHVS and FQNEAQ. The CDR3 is CASSLLSGGPYEQYF. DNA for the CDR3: TGTGCCAGCAGCTTACTAAGTGGGGGGCCCTACGAGCAGTACTTT.

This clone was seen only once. CDR3 DNA: TGCGCCAGCAGCTTCACAGGACAGGGGAGGGACACTGAAGCTTTCTTT. Amino acids: CASSFTGQGRDTEAFF. The chain uses TRBV5-1 and TRBJ1-1; 9 nucleotides line up with TRBD1. The germline V gene encodes CDR1 SGHRS and CDR2 YFSETQ. The CDR3 has 16 amino acids. V was pared by 2 bases and J by 3 bases, with 8 bases of the junction left unmatched.

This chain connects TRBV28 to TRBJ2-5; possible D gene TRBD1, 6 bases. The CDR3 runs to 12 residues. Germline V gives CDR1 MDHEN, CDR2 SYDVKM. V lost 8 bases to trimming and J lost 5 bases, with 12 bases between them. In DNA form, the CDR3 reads TGTGCCAGCGGACAGCTGGGGGAGACCCAGTACTTC. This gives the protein CASGQLGETQYF.

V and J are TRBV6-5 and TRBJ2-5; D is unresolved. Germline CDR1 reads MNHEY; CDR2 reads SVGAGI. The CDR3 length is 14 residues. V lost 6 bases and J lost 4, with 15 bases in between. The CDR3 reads CASRVSTVGETQYF. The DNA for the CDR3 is TGTGCCAGCAGAGTTAGCACGGTAGGAGAGACCCAGTACTTC.

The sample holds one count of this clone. For the CDR3, the DNA is TGTGCCAGCAGCCCCGGACCCCCCGGGCCCATGGGGACAGATACGCAGTATTTT. Residues: CASSPGPPGPMGTDTQYF. The genes are TRBV7-2 and TRBJ2-3, with D hard to call. Per germline, CDR1 SGHTA and CDR2 FQGNSA. CDR3 length: 18 amino acids. Between the trimmed V and J ends, which lost 5 bases and 3 bases, there was a span of 24 bases.

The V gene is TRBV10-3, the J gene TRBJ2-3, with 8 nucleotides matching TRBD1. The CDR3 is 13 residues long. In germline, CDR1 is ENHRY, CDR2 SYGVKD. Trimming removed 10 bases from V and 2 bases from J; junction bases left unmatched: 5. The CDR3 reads CATLTGDTDTQYF. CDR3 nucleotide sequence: TGTGCCACCTTGACAGGGGACACAGATACGCAGTATTTT.

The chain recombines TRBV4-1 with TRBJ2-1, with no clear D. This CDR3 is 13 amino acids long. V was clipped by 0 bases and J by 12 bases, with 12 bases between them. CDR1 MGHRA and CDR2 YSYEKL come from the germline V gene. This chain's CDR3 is CASSQEMVRRQFF. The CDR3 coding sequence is TGCGCCAGCAGCCAAGAAATGGTCCGGAGGCAGTTCTTC.

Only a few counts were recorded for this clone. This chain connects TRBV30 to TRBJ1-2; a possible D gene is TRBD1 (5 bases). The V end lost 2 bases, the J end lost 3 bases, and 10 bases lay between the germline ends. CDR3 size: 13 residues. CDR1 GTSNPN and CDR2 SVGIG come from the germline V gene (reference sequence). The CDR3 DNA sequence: TGTGCCTGGAGTCGCGACAGCTACTATGGCTACACCTTC. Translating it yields CAWSRDSYYGYTF.

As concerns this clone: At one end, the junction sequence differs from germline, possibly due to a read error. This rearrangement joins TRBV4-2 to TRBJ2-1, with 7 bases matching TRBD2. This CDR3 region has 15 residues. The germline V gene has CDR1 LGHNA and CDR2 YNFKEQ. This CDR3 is CASSQELSVQGLRVF. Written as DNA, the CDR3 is TGTGCCAGCAGCCAAGAATTGAGCGTCCAGGGACTAAGAGTCTTC.

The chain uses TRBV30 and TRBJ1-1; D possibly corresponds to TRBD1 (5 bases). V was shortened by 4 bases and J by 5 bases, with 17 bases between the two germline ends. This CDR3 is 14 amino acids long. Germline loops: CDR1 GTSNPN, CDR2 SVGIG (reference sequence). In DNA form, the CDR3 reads TGTGCCTGGAATGGAGGGGATCAAAGGACTGAAGCTTTCTTT. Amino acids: CAWNGGDQRTEAFF.